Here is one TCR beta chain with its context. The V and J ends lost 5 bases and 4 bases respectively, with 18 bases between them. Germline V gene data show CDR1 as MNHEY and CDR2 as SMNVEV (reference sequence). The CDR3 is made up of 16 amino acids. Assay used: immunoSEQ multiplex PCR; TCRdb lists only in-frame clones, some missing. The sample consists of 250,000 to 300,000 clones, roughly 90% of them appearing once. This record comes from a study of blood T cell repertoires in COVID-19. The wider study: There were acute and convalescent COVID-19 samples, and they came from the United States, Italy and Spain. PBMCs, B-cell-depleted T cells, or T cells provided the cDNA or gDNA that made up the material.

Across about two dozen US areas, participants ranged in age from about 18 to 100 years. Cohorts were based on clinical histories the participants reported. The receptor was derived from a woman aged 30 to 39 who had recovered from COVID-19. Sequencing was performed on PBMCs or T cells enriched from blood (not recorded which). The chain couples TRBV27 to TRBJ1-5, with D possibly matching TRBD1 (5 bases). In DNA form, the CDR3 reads TGTGCCAGCAGTCCGGGGGTCAGGACCGTGAATCAGCCCCAGCATTTT. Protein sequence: CASSPGVRTVNQPQHF.